This TCR beta chain was sequenced for a study of control samples from healthy donors and cancer patients. Produced via immunoSEQ multiplex PCR; TCRdb's table is partial and in-frame only. The table includes a few hundred thousand clones, approximately 92% detected once. The germline V gene has CDR1 MDHEN and CDR2 SYDVKM. CDR3 length: 15 residues. J gave up 2 bases and V 6 bases, and 7 bases lay outside the gene matches. V usage is TRBV28 and J usage is TRBJ1-1, with 9 positions matching TRBD1. The sample was PBMCs. This sequence originates from a man between 35 and 55 years old with head and neck cancer. This CDR3 reads CASRNYRGLNTEAFF. DNA for the CDR3: TGTGCCAGCAGAAACTACAGGGGGCTTAACACTGAAGCTTTCTTT. The full variable domain, its missing parts supplied by reference TRBV28 and TRBJ1-1, is DVKVTQSSRYLVKRTGEKVFLECVQDMDHENMFWYRQDPGLGLRLIYFSYDVKMKEKGDIPEGYSVSREKKERFSLILESASTNQTSMYLCASRNYRGLNTEAFFGQGTRLTVV.